This TCR beta chain is from a study of cytotoxic CD8 clonotypes in ibrutinib-treated CLL. Overall study context: An average of around 250,000 productive templates and approximately 91,000 productive rearrangements was obtained per sample.

Depths of 1 in 200,000 to 1 in 1 million T cells were the sequencing target. This table comes from immunoSEQ multiplex PCR, and its TCRdb copy is limited to in-frame clones, with some not included. This table holds 110,000 to 150,000 clones, less than 95% found once. Trimming left V 5 bases short and J 5 bases short, with 9 bases between. Germline V gene data show CDR1 as MDHEN and CDR2 as SYDVKM. CDR3 size: 12 residues. Study-level results: Clonality was higher at baseline than in age-matched healthy donors and tracked circulating CD8+ T-cell counts. Under treatment, the uncommon public clonotypes either contracted or remained stable.

With respect to this clone: Its specificity is not known.

The chain is built from TRBV28 and TRBJ2-5, with D perhaps matching TRBD2 (6 bases). Material: PBMCs, obtained after 12 months of ibrutinib treatment. The sequence was collected from a human donor with chronic lymphocytic leukemia. The CDR3 spells CASSAGSETQYF. DNA for the CDR3: TGTGCCAGCAGTGCGGGGTCGGAGACCCAGTACTTC.